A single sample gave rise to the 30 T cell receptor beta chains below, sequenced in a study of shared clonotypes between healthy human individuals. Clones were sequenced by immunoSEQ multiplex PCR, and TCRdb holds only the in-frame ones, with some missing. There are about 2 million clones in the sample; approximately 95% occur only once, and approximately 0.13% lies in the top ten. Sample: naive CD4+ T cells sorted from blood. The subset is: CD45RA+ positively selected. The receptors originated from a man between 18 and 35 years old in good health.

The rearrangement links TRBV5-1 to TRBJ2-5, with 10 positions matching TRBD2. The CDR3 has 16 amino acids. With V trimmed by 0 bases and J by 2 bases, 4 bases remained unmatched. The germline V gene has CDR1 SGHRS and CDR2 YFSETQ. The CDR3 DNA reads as TGCGCCAGCAGCTTGGCCCAGCGGGGGGGACAAGAGACCCAGTACTTC. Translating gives CASSLAQRGGQETQYF.

The CDR3 is CASSYSKVGGQPQHF. Written as DNA, the CDR3 is TGTGCCAGCAGTTACTCCAAGGTGGGGGGTCAGCCCCAGCATTTT. The rearrangement links TRBV6-5 to TRBJ1-5; tentatively, D is TRBD1 (5 bases). Trimming left V 0 bases short and J 6 bases short, with 12 bases between. This CDR3 is 15 amino acids long. The germline CDR1 and CDR2 sequences are MNHEY and SVGAGI.

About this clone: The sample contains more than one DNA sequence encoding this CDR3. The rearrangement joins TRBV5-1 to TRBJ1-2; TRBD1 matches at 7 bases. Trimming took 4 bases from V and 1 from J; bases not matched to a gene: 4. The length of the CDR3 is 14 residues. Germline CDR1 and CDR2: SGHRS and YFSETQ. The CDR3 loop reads CASSLGTVNYGYTF. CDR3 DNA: TGCGCCAGCAGCCTTGGGACAGTTAACTATGGCTACACCTTC.

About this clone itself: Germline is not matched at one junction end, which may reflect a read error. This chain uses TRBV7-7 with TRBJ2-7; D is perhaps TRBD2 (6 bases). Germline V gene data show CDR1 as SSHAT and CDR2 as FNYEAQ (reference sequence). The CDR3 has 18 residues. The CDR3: CASSLRFGLSGRRDEQYF. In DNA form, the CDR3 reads TGTGCTAGCAGCTTAAGGTTCGGTCTGTCAGGGAGGCGAGACGAGCAGTACTTC.

For the CDR3, the DNA is TGTGCCAGCTGTGGGAGTTTCAATCAGCCCCAGCATTTT. This gives the protein CASCGSFNQPQHF. This chain connects TRBV2 to TRBJ1-5; no clear D. The CDR3 runs 13 residues. Germline-derived CDR1 and CDR2 are SNHLY and FYNNEI. V lost 8 bases and J 3 bases, leaving 11 bases between the germline ends.

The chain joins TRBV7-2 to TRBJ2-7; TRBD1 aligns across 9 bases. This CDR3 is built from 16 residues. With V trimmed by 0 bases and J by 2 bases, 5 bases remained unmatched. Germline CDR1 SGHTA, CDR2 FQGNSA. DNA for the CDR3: TGTGCCAGCAGCTTAGCCGGGACAGGGTCTACCTACGAGCAGTACTTC. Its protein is CASSLAGTGSTYEQYF.

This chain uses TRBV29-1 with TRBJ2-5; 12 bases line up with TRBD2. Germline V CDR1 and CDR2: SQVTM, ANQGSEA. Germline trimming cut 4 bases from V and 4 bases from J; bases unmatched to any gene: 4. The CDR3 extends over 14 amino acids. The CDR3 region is CSVGLAGGRETQYF. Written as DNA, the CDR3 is TGCAGCGTTGGTCTAGCGGGGGGGCGAGAGACCCAGTACTTC.

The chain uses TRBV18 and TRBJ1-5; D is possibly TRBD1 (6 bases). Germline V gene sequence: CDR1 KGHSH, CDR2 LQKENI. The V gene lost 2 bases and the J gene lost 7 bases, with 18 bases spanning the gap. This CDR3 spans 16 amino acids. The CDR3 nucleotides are TGTGCCAGCTCACCAACGGCAGGGGTTGGAAGACAGCCCCAGCATTTT. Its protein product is CASSPTAGVGRQPQHF.

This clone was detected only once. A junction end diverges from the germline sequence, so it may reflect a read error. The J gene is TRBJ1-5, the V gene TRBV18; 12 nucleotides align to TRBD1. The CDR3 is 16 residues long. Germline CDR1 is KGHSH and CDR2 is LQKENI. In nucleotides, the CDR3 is TGTGCCAGCTCCCCACCGGGACAGGGGGCGCGGCAGCCCCAGCATTTT. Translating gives CASSPPGQGARQPQHF.

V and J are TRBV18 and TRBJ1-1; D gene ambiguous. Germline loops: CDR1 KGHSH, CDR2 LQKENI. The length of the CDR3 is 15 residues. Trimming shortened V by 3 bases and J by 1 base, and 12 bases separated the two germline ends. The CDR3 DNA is TGTGCCAGCTCACCGTCCCCAGACGAGAACACTGAAGCTTTCTTT. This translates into CASSPSPDENTEAFF.

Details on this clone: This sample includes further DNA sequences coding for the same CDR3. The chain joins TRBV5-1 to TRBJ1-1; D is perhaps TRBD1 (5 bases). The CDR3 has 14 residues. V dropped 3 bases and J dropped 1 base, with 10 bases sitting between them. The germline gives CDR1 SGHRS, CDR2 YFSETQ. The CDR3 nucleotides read TGCGCCAGCAGCTCTCTTGGGGGGAACACTGAAGCTTTCTTT. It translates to CASSSLGGNTEAFF.

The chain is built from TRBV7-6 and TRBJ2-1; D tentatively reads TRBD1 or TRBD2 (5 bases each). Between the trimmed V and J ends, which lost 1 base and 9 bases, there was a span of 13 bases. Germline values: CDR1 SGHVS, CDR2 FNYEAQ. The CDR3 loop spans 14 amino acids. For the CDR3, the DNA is TGTGCCAGCAGCTTAGTCTCAGTCGGGGCTGAGCAGTTCTTC. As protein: CASSLVSVGAEQFF.

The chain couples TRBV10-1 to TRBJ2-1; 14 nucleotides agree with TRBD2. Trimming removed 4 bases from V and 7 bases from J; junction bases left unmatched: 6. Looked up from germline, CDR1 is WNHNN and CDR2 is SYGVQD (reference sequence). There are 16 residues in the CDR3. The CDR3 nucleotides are TGCGCCAGCAGTGGGACCGGGACTAGCGGGGGTAATGAGCAGTTCTTC. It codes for CASSGTGTSGGNEQFF.

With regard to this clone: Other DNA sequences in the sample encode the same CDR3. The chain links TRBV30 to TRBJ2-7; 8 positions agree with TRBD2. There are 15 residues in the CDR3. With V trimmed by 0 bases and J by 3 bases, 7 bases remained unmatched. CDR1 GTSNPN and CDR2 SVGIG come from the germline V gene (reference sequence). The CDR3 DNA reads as TGTGCCTGGAGTGTACGGGGTAGCGGGAACTACGAGCAGTACTTC. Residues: CAWSVRGSGNYEQYF.

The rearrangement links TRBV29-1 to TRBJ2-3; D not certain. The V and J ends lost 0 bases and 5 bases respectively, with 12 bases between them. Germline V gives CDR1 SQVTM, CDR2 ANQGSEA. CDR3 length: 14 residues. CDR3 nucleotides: TGCAGCGTTGAAGATAGGTCTAGTAGAGATACGCAGTATTTT. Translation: CSVEDRSSRDTQYF.

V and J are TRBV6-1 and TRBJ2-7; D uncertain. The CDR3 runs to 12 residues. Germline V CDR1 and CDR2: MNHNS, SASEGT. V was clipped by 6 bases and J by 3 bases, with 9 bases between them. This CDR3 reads CASRLKNYEQYF. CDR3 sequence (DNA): TGTGCCAGCAGACTGAAAAACTACGAGCAGTACTTC.

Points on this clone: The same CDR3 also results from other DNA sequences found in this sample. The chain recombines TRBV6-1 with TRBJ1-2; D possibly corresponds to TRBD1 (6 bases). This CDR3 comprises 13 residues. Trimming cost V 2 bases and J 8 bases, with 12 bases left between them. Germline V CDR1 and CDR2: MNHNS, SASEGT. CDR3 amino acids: CASSESGVGGYTF. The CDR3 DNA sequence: TGTGCCAGCAGTGAATCAGGGGTAGGGGGCTACACCTTC.

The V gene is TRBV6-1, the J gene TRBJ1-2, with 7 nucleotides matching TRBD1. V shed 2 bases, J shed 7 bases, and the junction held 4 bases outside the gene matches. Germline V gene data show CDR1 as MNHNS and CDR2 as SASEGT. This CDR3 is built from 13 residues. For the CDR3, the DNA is TGTGCCAGCAGTGAAAGAGGGGGCGGTGGCTACACCTTC. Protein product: CASSERGGGGYTF.

The CDR3 sequence is CASSPTSGKSYNEQFF. As DNA, the CDR3 is TGTGCCAGCAGCCCCACTAGCGGGAAGTCCTACAATGAGCAGTTCTTC. The chain has TRBV7-2 and TRBJ2-1, with 10 bases identical to TRBD2. Germline trimming cut 5 bases from V and 1 base from J; bases unmatched to any gene: 5. The CDR3 is 16 amino acids. Germline-derived CDR1 and CDR2 are SGHTA and FQGNSA.

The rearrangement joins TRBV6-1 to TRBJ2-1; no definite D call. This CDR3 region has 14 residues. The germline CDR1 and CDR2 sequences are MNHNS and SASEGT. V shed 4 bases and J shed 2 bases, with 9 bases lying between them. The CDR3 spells CASSGQVAYNEQFF. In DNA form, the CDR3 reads TGTGCCAGCAGTGGGCAGGTAGCCTACAATGAGCAGTTCTTC.

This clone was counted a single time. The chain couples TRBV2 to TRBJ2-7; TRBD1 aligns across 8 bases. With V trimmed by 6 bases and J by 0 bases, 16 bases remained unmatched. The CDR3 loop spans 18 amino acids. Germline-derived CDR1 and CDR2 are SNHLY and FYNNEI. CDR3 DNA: TGTGCCAGCAGCGGGACAGGCTCTGCATCTTTAGGCTCCTACGAGCAGTACTTC. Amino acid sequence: CASSGTGSASLGSYEQYF. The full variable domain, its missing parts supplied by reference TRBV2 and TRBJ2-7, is EPEVTQTPSHQVTQMGQEVILRCVPISNHLYFYWYRQILGQKVEFLVSFYNNEISEKSEIFDDQFSVERPDGSNFTLKIRSTKLEDSAMYFCASSGTGSASLGSYEQYFGPGTRLTVT.

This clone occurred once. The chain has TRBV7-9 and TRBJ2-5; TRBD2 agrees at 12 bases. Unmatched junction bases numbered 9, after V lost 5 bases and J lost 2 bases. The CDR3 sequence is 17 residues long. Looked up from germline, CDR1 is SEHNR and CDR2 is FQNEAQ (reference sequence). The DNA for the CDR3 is TGTGCCAGCAGCCCGATTAGGGGGACTAGCGGGCAAGAGACCCAGTACTTC. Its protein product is CASSPIRGTSGQETQYF.

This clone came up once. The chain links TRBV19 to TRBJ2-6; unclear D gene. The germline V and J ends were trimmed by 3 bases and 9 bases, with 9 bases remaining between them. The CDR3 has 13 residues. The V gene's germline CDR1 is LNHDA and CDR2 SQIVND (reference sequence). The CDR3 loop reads CASSIVGGNVLTF. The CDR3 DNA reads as TGTGCCAGTAGTATCGTCGGTGGCAACGTCCTGACTTTC.

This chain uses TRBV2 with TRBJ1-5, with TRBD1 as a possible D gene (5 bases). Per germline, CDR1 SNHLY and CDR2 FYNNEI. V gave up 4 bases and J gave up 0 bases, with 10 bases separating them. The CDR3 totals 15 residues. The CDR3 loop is CASSVKGYSNQPQHF. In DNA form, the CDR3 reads TGTGCCAGCAGTGTAAAGGGGTATAGCAATCAGCCCCAGCATTTT.

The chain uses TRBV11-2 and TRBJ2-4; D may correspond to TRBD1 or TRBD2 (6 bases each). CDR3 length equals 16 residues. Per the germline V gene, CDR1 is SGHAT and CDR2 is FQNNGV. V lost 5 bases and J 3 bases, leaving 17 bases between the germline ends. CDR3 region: CASSPGDGTFKNIQYF. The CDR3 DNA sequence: TGTGCCAGCAGCCCAGGGGACGGGACTTTCAAAAACATTCAGTACTTC. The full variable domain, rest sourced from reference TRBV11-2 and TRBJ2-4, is EAGVAQSPRYKIIEKRQSVAFWCNPISGHATLYWYQQILGQGPKLLIQFQNNGVVDDSQLPKDRFSAERLKGVDSTLKIQPAKLEDSAVYLCASSPGDGTFKNIQYFGAGTRLSVL.

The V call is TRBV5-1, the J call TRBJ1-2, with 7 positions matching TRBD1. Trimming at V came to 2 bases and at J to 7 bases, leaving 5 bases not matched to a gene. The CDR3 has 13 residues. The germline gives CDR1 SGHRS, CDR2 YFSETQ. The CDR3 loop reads CASSLGGGSGYTF. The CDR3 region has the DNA TGCGCCAGCAGCTTAGGAGGGGGCTCTGGCTACACCTTC.

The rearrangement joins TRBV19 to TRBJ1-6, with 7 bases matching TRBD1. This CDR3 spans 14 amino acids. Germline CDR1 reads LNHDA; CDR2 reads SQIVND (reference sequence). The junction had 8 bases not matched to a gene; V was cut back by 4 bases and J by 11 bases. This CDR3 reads CASSTRQGGAPLHF. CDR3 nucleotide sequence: TGTGCCAGTAGTACCCGACAGGGTGGGGCACCCCTCCACTTT.

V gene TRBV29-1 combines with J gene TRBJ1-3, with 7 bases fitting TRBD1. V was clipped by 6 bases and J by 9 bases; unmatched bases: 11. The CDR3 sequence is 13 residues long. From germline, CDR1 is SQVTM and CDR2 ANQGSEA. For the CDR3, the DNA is TGCAGCGTCAGGCCGACAGGGCTCAGCACCATATATTTT. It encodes CSVRPTGLSTIYF.

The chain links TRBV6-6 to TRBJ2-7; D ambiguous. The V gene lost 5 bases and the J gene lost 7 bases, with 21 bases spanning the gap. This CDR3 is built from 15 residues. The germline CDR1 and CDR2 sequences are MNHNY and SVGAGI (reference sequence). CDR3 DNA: TGTGCCAGCAGTCCATCCTCGGCTGGGTTCGGGGAGCAGTACTTC. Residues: CASSPSSAGFGEQYF.

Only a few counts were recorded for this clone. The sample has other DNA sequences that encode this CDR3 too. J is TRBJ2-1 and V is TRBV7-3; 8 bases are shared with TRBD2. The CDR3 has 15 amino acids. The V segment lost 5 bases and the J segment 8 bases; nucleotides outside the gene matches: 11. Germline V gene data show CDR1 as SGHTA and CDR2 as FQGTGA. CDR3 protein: CASSPGLDPSYEQFF. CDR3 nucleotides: TGTGCCAGCAGCCCGGGACTAGACCCTTCATATGAGCAGTTCTTC.